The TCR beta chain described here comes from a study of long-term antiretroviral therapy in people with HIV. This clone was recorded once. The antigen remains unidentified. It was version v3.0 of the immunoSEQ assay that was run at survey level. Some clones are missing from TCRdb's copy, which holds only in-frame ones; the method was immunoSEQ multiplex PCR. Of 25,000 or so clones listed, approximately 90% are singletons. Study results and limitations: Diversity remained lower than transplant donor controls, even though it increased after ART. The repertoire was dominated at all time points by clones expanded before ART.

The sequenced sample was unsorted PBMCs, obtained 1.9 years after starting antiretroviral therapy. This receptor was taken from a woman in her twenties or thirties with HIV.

The CDR3 protein is CASSESGEWVYTEAFF. CDR3 bases: TGCGCCAGCAGCGAGTCAGGGGAGTGGGTGTACACTGAAGCTTTCTTT. The J gene is TRBJ1-1, the V gene TRBV5-1; D possibly corresponds to TRBD1 (6 bases). Trimming took 4 bases from V and 3 from J, leaving 19 bases between them. The CDR3 loop spans 16 amino acids. CDR1 is SGHRS and CDR2 is YFSETQ in the germline V gene.